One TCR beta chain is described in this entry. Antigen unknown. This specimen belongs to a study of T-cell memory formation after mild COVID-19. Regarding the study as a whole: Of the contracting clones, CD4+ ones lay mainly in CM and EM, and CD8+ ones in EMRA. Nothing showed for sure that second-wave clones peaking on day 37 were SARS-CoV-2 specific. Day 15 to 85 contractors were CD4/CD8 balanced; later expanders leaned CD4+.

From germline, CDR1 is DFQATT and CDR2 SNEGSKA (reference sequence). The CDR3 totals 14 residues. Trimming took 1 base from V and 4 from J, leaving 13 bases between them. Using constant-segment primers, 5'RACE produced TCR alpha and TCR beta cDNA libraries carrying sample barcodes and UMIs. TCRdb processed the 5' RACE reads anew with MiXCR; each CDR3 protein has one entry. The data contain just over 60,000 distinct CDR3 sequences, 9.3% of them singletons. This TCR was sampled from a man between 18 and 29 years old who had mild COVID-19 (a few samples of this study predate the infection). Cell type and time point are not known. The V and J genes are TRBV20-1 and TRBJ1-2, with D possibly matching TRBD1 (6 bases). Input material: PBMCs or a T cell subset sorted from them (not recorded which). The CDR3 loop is CSARVPGASYGYTF. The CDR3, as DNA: TGCAGTGCTAGAGTCCCAGGGGCCTCCTATGGCTACACCTTC.